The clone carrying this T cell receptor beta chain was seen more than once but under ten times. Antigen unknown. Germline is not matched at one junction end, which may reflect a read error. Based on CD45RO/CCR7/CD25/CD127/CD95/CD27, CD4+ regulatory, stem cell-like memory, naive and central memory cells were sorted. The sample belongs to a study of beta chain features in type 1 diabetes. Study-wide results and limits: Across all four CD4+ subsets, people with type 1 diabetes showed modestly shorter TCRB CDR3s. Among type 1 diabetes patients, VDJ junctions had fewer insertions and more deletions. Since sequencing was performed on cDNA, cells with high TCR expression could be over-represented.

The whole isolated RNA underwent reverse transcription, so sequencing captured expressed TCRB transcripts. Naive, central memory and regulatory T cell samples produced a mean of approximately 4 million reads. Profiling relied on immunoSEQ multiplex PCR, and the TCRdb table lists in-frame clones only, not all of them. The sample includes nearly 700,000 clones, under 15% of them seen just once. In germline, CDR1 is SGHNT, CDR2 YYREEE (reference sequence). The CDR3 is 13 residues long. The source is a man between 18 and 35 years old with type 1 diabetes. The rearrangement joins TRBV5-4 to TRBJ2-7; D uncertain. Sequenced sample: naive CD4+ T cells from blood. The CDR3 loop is CASSLLESYEQYF. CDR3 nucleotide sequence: TGTGCCAGCAGCTTGTTGGAGTCCTATGAGCAGTACTTC.